This TCR beta chain is from a study of response to subunit inactivated influenza vaccine. CDR1 is SGHRS and CDR2 is YFSETQ in the germline V gene. The CDR3 consists of 15 residues. V was shortened by 7 bases and J by 1 base, with 14 bases between the two germline ends. This clonotype was detected ten times or more. No antigen is known for it. TCRdb processed the RT-PCR reads anew with MiXCR; each CDR3 protein has one entry. The repertoire consists of 400,000 to 650,000 distinct CDR3 sequences, with roughly 7.9% occurring once and the leading ten covering about an eighth. Findings and caveats of the study: Each seasonal flu vaccination may recruit only limited new T cells, authors suggested.

The clonotype was recovered from a man aged 45 to 70 who received an inactivated influenza vaccine. V is TRBV5-1 and J is TRBJ2-2; maybe TRBD1 (6 bases). The source was PBMCs from blood, collected roughly 24 months after vaccination. The CDR3 loop reads CASAIQGQNTGELFF. In DNA, the CDR3 is TGCGCCAGCGCTATCCAGGGACAGAACACCGGGGAGCTGTTTTTT.